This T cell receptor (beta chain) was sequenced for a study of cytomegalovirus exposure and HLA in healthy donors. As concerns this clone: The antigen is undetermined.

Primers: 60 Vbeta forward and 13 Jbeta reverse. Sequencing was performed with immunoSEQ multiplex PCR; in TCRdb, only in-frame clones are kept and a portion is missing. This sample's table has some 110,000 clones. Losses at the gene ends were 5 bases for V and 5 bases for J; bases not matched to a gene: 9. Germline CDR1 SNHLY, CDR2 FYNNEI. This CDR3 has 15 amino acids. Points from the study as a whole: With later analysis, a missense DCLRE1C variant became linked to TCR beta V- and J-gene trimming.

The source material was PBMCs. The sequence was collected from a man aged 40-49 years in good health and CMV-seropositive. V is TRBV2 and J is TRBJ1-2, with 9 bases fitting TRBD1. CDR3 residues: CASSPTGGSFYGYTF. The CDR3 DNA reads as TGTGCCAGCAGTCCGACAGGGGGATCTTTTTATGGCTACACCTTC.